The next 13 T cell receptor beta chains were all read from a single sample in a study of metastatic and nonmetastatic thyroid tumors. Thyroid surgery had not been preceded by any treatment in any patient. TCRdb re-analyzed the PCR reads using MiXCR. Counted here are more than 30,000 clones, approximately 19% occurring once; the ten biggest clones make up about 20%. Material for sequencing was blood. The receptor source for this set is a female donor with papillary thyroid cancer or a benign thyroid nodule (not recorded which). Some clones in this sample may be carry-over from other donors' samples.

This clone was counted ten times or more. The rearrangement links TRBV6-1 to TRBJ2-5, with D unclear. Trimming shortened V by 4 bases and J by 3 bases, and 6 bases separated the two germline ends. The CDR3 is 12 residues long. The V gene's germline CDR1 is MNHNS and CDR2 SASEGT. The CDR3 spells CASSGVEETQYF. In DNA form, the CDR3 reads TGTGCCAGCAGTGGGGTGGAAGAGACCCAGTACTTC.

Points on this clone: Mismatch with germline at one junction end may stem from a read error. The gene calls are TRBV3-1 and TRBJ2-3, with D possibly being TRBD2 (6 bases). This CDR3 region has 16 residues. Per the germline V gene, CDR1 is LGHDT and CDR2 is YNNKEL (reference sequence). The CDR3 spells CASTQGPPVLADTQYF. The DNA of the CDR3 is TGTGCCAGCACCCAAGGGCCCCCCGTTCTAGCGGATACGCAGTATTTT.

V gene TRBV11-2 combines with J gene TRBJ2-1; D remains unclear. Trimming cost V 5 bases and J 6 bases, with 14 bases left between them. Germline assignment: CDR1 SGHAT and CDR2 FQNNGV. The CDR3 runs 14 residues. CDR3 protein: CASSPNLSVNEQFF. CDR3 coding DNA: TGTGCCAGCAGCCCCAACTTGAGTGTCAATGAGCAGTTCTTC.

This clone was seen many times. The chain is built from TRBV5-1 and TRBJ1-2; 8 bases line up with TRBD1. The V gene's germline CDR1 is SGHRS and CDR2 YFSETQ. This CDR3 is built from 13 residues. V trimming: 4 bases; J trimming: 6 bases; junction bases outside the gene matches: 5. In DNA form, the CDR3 reads TGCGCCAGCAGCGTACAGGGGGGGGATGGCTACACCTTC. Protein: CASSVQGGDGYTF.

CDR3: CASSPQREQYF. CDR3 DNA sequence: TGTGCCAGCAGTCCACAGCGGGAGCAGTACTTC. The rearrangement links TRBV6-1 to TRBJ2-7; weak D call: TRBD2 (5 bases). V dropped 5 bases and J dropped 7 bases, with 9 bases sitting between them. Per the germline V gene, CDR1 is MNHNS and CDR2 is SASEGT. The CDR3 has 11 residues.

By sample share, this clone is medium-sized. The rearrangement joins TRBV2 to TRBJ2-1, with D possibly being TRBD2 (5 bases). V was trimmed by 2 bases and J by 4 bases, leaving 12 bases between them. Looked up from germline, CDR1 is SNHLY and CDR2 is FYNNEI. The CDR3 totals 15 residues. CDR3 loop: CASSEWPGLYNEQFF. Written as DNA, the CDR3 is TGTGCCAGCAGTGAATGGCCTGGACTTTACAATGAGCAGTTCTTC.

In its sample, this clone was seen many times. The CDR3 protein is CAASPTRNYGYTF. The CDR3 region has the DNA TGTGCCGCCTCTCCTACCCGGAACTATGGCTACACCTTC. This chain uses TRBV19 with TRBJ1-2; no clear D. Trimming removed 11 bases at V and 2 bases at J, with 15 bases between. Germline-derived CDR1 and CDR2 are LNHDA and SQIVND (reference sequence). This CDR3 comprises 13 residues.

CDR3 nucleotides: TGTGCCAGCAGTGTCCCGGGACTAGCGGGATACGAGCAGTACTTC. Encoded protein: CASSVPGLAGYEQYF. This sequence joins TRBV28 and TRBJ2-7, with 13 bases that match TRBD2. The CDR3 loop spans 15 amino acids. With V trimmed by 5 bases and J by 4 bases, 5 bases remained unmatched. Germline CDR1 reads MDHEN; CDR2 reads SYDVKM.

The chain carries TRBV27 and TRBJ1-5; unclear D gene. The length of the CDR3 is 14 residues. The V gene's germline CDR1 is MNHEY and CDR2 SMNVEV (reference sequence). V shed 3 bases and J shed 5 bases, with 11 bases lying between them. CDR3 amino acids: CASSFLGADQPQHF. The CDR3 nucleotides read TGTGCCAGCAGTTTTTTGGGAGCCGATCAGCCCCAGCATTTT.

This chain joins TRBV7-8 and TRBJ1-2; 8 nucleotides line up with TRBD1. The V segment lost 5 bases and the J segment 8 bases; nucleotides outside the gene matches: 7. The CDR3 runs to 13 residues. Germline loops: CDR1 SGHVS, CDR2 FQNEAQ. As DNA, the CDR3 is TGTGCCAGCAGCCAAGACAGGGGAAGAGGCTACACCTTC. Encoded protein: CASSQDRGRGYTF.

This clone was recorded at least ten times. The chain employs TRBV4-1 and TRBJ1-5; D gene unclear. The CDR3 is 17 residues long. V lost 3 bases and J 2 bases, leaving 17 bases between the germline ends. Germline CDR1 is MGHRA and CDR2 is YSYEKL. The chain's CDR3 is CASSQVGRLKGNQPQHF. Here the CDR3 DNA reads TGCGCCAGCAGCCAGGTAGGACGGCTGAAGGGCAATCAGCCCCAGCATTTT.

The table lists this clone with many counts. The chain employs TRBV27 and TRBJ1-2; weak D call: TRBD1 (5 bases). The CDR3 extends over 12 amino acids. V was pared by 5 bases and J by 7 bases, with 11 bases between. Germline loops: CDR1 MNHEY, CDR2 SMNVEV (reference sequence). CDR3 sequence: CASSNRFGGYTF. The CDR3 nucleotides are TGTGCCAGCAGTAACAGGTTCGGTGGCTACACCTTC.

This clone was seen ten or more times. The V and J genes are TRBV5-1 and TRBJ2-3; TRBD1 matches at 7 bases. The length of the CDR3 is 14 residues. From germline, CDR1 is SGHRS and CDR2 YFSETQ. V dropped 3 bases and J dropped 2; count of bases not matched to a gene: 3. CDR3 amino acids: CASSYGQDTDTQYF. Written as DNA, the CDR3 is TGCGCCAGCAGCTACGGACAGGACACAGATACGCAGTATTTT.